This record looks at one T cell receptor beta chain sequence and its context. The antigen remains undetermined. Germline V gene sequence: CDR1 SGHTA, CDR2 FQGNSA. CDR3 length: 17 residues. The V and J ends lost 4 bases and 0 bases, in that order; junction bases with no gene match: 3. This sample was taken from a study of cytomegalovirus exposure and HLA in healthy donors. General study results and limits: The classifier reportedly diagnosed cytomegalovirus status with high specificity and sensitivity.

Primers included in the PCR were 60 Vbeta and 13 Jbeta primers. Using immunoSEQ multiplex PCR, the repertoire was profiled, and TCRdb retains in-frame clones only, with some absent. Seen here are 150,000 to 200,000 clones, roughly 80% observed once, and the top ten hold roughly 1.4%. The origin of this receptor is a woman aged 45-60 years in good health and CMV-seronegative. The sequenced sample consisted of PBMCs. The chain carries TRBV7-2 and TRBJ1-6; TRBD1 aligns across 10 bases. The CDR3 DNA is TGTGCCAGCAGCTCGGGACAGGGGAGCTCCTATAATTCACCCCTCCACTTT. Amino acids: CASSSGQGSSYNSPLHF.